A single sample is the source of the 16 T cell receptor beta chains below, sequenced in a study of long-term antiretroviral therapy in people with HIV. The assay, immunoSEQ v3.0, was run at survey level. Here immunoSEQ multiplex PCR was the method, and the copy in TCRdb shows in-frame clones only, minus some. The sample shows roughly 10,000 clones, around 85% of them seen only once. Sequenced here: unsorted PBMCs, sampled 1.8 years after starting antiretroviral therapy. These receptors were collected from a man aged 35-49 years with HIV.

V is TRBV7-8 and J is TRBJ2-3, with 7 positions matching TRBD1. Trimming removed 1 base from V and 1 base from J; junction bases left unmatched: 2. The CDR3 spans 15 residues. Germline V gives CDR1 SGHVS, CDR2 FQNEAQ. In nucleotides, the CDR3 is TGTGCCAGCAGCTTAGATACAGGGGGCACAGATACGCAGTATTTT. It specifies CASSLDTGGTDTQYF.

The rearrangement uses TRBV10-3 and TRBJ2-7; D is ambiguous. The V end lost 3 bases, the J end lost 4 bases, and 7 bases lay between the germline ends. Germline values: CDR1 ENHRY, CDR2 SYGVKD. The CDR3 sequence is 12 residues long. The CDR3: CAISDLAYEQYF. The CDR3 DNA sequence: TGTGCCATCAGTGACTTAGCTTACGAGCAGTACTTC.

The rearrangement joins TRBV4-3 to TRBJ2-1; the match to TRBD2 covers 12 bases. With 6 bases clipped from V and 8 bases from J, the junction kept 5 bases outside the gene matches. Germline assignment: CDR1 LGHNA and CDR2 YSLEER. CDR3 length equals 14 residues. CDR3 in DNA: TGCGCCAGCAGAAACCGACTAGCGGGAGATGAGCAGTTCTTC. This sequence encodes CASRNRLAGDEQFF.

This chain links TRBV5-6 with TRBJ1-1; D not certain. V was shortened by 0 bases and J by 1 base, with 7 bases between the two germline ends. Germline V gives CDR1 SGHDT, CDR2 YYEEEE. CDR3 length: 14 residues. CDR3 residues: CASSLANSNTEAFF. The DNA for the CDR3 is TGTGCCAGCAGCTTGGCCAACTCGAACACTGAAGCTTTCTTT.

J is TRBJ2-7 and V is TRBV7-2, with D maybe TRBD2 (6 bases). Germline assignment: CDR1 SGHTA and CDR2 FQGNSA. The CDR3 contains 15 residues. V lost 1 base, J lost 4 bases, and 14 bases lay in between. The CDR3 spells CASSLEPGARYEQYF. In nucleotides, the CDR3 is TGTGCCAGCAGCTTAGAACCGGGAGCGAGGTACGAGCAGTACTTC. The full variable domain, rest sourced from reference TRBV7-2 and TRBJ2-7, is GAGVSQSPSNKVTEKGKDVELRCDPISGHTALYWYRQSLGQGLEFLIYFQGNSAPDKSGLPSDRFSAERTGGSVSTLTIQRTQQEDSAVYLCASSLEPGARYEQYFGPGTRLTVT.

The chain is built from TRBV29-1 and TRBJ2-1; 8 bases fit TRBD1. CDR1 SQVTM and CDR2 ANQGSEA come from the germline V gene. J gave up 7 bases and V 5 bases, and 10 bases lay outside the gene matches. The CDR3 runs to 14 residues. The CDR3 coding sequence is TGCAGCGTTAGAGGGACAGGTGGGATAAATGAGCAGTTCTTC. This translates into CSVRGTGGINEQFF.

This clone was found once. V is TRBV2 and J is TRBJ2-1; D not certain. Germline CDR1 and CDR2: SNHLY and FYNNEI. This CDR3 has 14 residues. V lost 6 bases to trimming and J lost 6 bases, with 15 bases between them. DNA of the CDR3: TGTGCCAGCAGCCTAGGGCCCTCGGTCAATGAGCAGTTCTTC. Translated: CASSLGPSVNEQFF.

The V call is TRBV2, the J call TRBJ2-7; 16 bases fit TRBD2. V shed 9 bases, J shed 2 bases, and the junction held 13 bases outside the gene matches. Per the germline V gene, CDR1 is SNHLY and CDR2 is FYNNEI. The CDR3 covers 18 residues. CDR3 sequence reads: CASVPGLAGGRKPYEQYF. The CDR3 coding sequence is TGTGCCAGTGTACCGGGACTAGCGGGAGGGAGAAAACCCTACGAGCAGTACTTC.

This clone came up once. The CDR3 reads CASSQGQGANEQFF. The DNA for the CDR3 is TGTGCCAGCAGCCAAGGACAGGGGGCAAATGAGCAGTTCTTC. The chain uses TRBV13 and TRBJ2-1; 11 nucleotides agree with TRBD1. The CDR3 spans 14 residues. Germline values: CDR1 PRHDT, CDR2 FYEKMQ (reference sequence). Trimming removed 5 bases from V and 7 bases from J; junction bases left unmatched: 4. Full variable domain (outside the CDR3, taken from reference TRBV13 and TRBJ2-1): AAGVIQSPRHLIKEKRETATLKCYPIPRHDTVYWYQQGPGQDPQFLISFYEKMQSDKGSIPDRFSAQQFSDYHSELNMSSLELGDSALYFCASSQGQGANEQFFGPGTRLTVL.

This chain joins TRBV7-2 and TRBJ2-5; weak D call: TRBD2 (5 bases). This CDR3 is 12 amino acids long. Deletions cut 2 bases from V and 5 bases from J, with 6 bases between. Looked up from germline, CDR1 is SGHTA and CDR2 is FQGNSA. CDR3 nucleotides: TGTGCCAGCAGCTTAACTAGGGAGACCCAGTACTTC. This sequence encodes CASSLTRETQYF.

The J gene is TRBJ1-5, the V gene TRBV4-1, with D possibly TRBD1 on 6 matching bases. V shed 1 base and J shed 3 bases, with 13 bases lying between them. This CDR3 is 16 amino acids long. Germline CDR1 is MGHRA and CDR2 is YSYEKL. The CDR3 sequence is CASSQAPDSPNQPQHF. The CDR3 DNA reads as TGCGCCAGCAGCCAAGCCCCGGACAGCCCCAATCAGCCCCAGCATTTT.

The CDR3 sequence: CATHGITYEQYF. The CDR3 coding sequence is TGTGCCACCCACGGGATAACCTACGAGCAGTACTTC. The rearrangement uses TRBV28 and TRBJ2-7; possible D gene TRBD2, 5 bases. The CDR3 is made up of 12 amino acids. Trimming cost V 10 bases and J 2 bases, with 12 bases left between them. CDR1 is MDHEN and CDR2 is SYDVKM in the germline V gene.

In this sample, this clone turned up a few times. The chain carries TRBV4-3 and TRBJ2-2; the D is unclear. This CDR3 region has 14 residues. Germline values: CDR1 LGHNA, CDR2 YSLEER. V shed 0 bases and J shed 5 bases, with 7 bases lying between them. Here the CDR3 reads CASSQEDTTGELFF. The CDR3 DNA follows: TGCGCCAGCAGCCAAGAGGATACTACCGGGGAGCTGTTTTTT.

The V call is TRBV7-9, the J call TRBJ2-1; TRBD1 matches at 7 bases. The CDR3 is 14 amino acids. In germline, CDR1 is SEHNR, CDR2 FQNEAQ (reference sequence). Trimming took 4 bases from V and 5 from J; bases not matched to a gene: 5. CDR3 bases: TGTGCCAGCAGCTCTCCGGGACAGAACAATGAGCAGTTCTTC. Translating gives CASSSPGQNNEQFF.

The gene calls are TRBV28 and TRBJ1-1; no clear D. V was pared by 7 bases and J by 4 bases, with 22 bases between. This CDR3 comprises 16 residues. Germline CDR1 reads MDHEN; CDR2 reads SYDVKM. The CDR3: CASTLYVGERSTEAFF. The DNA for the CDR3 is TGTGCCAGCACCCTATATGTTGGTGAACGGAGCACTGAAGCTTTCTTT.

The J gene is TRBJ2-5, the V gene TRBV19; D may be TRBD1 (5 bases). Trimming stripped 5 bases from V and 4 bases from J, with 11 bases between. The V gene's germline CDR1 is LNHDA and CDR2 SQIVND (reference sequence). This CDR3 spans 13 amino acids. CDR3 sequence: CASSWGPVETQYF. The CDR3 DNA reads TGTGCCAGTAGTTGGGGCCCTGTAGAGACCCAGTACTTC. Complete variable domain (other parts from reference TRBV19 and TRBJ2-5): DGGITQSPKYLFRKEGQNVTLSCEQNLNHDAMYWYRQDPGQGLRLIYYSQIVNDFQKGDIAEGYSVSREKKESFPLTVTSAQKNPTAFYLCASSWGPVETQYFGPGTRLLVL.